These 6 T cell receptor beta chains were all obtained from the same sample, sequenced in a study of T cells in tumors and immune-related adverse events. Profiled with immunoSEQ multiplex PCR; TCRdb holds only in-frame clones, not every one. The repertoire consists of approximately 8,300 clones, with approximately 94% occurring once and the leading ten covering 2% to 2.5%. The material sequenced was lymph node tissue, taken from a patient treated with anti-PD-1 therapy. The source of these receptors is a female donor with metastatic renal cell carcinoma.

The gene calls are TRBV10-1 and TRBJ2-1, with TRBD2 matching over 9 bases. V lost 3 bases to trimming and J lost 6 bases; unmatched junction nucleotides: 15. This CDR3 has 18 residues. Germline V gene lookup returns CDR1 WNHNN and CDR2 SYGVQD (reference sequence). The CDR3 loop reads CASSDGKFPGTSSNEQFF. CDR3 DNA sequence: TGCGCCAGCAGTGATGGAAAGTTTCCCGGGACTAGCTCCAATGAGCAGTTCTTC.

The chain joins TRBV13 to TRBJ1-6; 10 bases line up with TRBD1. Trimming removed 4 bases from V and 10 bases from J; junction bases left unmatched: 7. Germline V gene data show CDR1 as PRHDT and CDR2 as FYEKMQ (reference sequence). The CDR3 sequence is 15 residues long. The chain's CDR3 is CASSSTGTGESPLHF. In DNA form, the CDR3 reads TGTGCCAGCAGCTCCACCGGGACAGGGGAATCACCCCTCCACTTT.

The chain is built from TRBV18 and TRBJ1-1; perhaps TRBD1 as D (6 bases). V gave up 3 bases and J gave up 1 base, with 9 bases separating them. The V gene's germline CDR1 is KGHSH and CDR2 LQKENI. CDR3 length: 14 amino acids. The CDR3 bases are TGTGCCAGCTCACCTCAGGGGACGAACACTGAAGCTTTCTTT. This encodes CASSPQGTNTEAFF. The entire variable domain, with the rest obtained from reference TRBV18 and TRBJ1-1, is as follows: NAGVMQNPRHLVRRRGQEARLRCSPMKGHSHVYWYRQLPEEGLKFMVYLQKENIIDESGMPKERFSAEFPKEGPSILRIQQVVRGDSAAYFCASSPQGTNTEAFFGQGTRLTVV.

CDR3 sequence: CASSYRENEKLFF. In DNA, the CDR3 is TGCGCCAGCAGCTACAGAGAGAATGAAAAACTGTTTTTT. The rearrangement joins TRBV5-1 to TRBJ1-4, with no clear D. The germline V gene has CDR1 SGHRS and CDR2 YFSETQ. Trimming shortened V by 3 bases and J by 5 bases, and 8 bases separated the two germline ends. This CDR3 has 13 residues.

This chain links TRBV9 with TRBJ2-3, with a tentative D call TRBD2 (5 bases). The germline V gene has CDR1 SGDLS and CDR2 YYNGEE. V was trimmed by 3 bases and J by 2 bases, leaving 16 bases between them. CDR3 length: 16 residues. As DNA, the CDR3 is TGTGCCAGCAGCGACTTCCCGGGGATCGACACAGATACGCAGTATTTT. This sequence encodes CASSDFPGIDTDTQYF. Drawing the rest from reference TRBV9 and TRBJ2-3, the complete variable domain is DSGVTQTPKHLITATGQRVTLRCSPRSGDLSVYWYQQSLDQGLQFLIQYYNGEERAKGNILERFSAQQFPDLHSELNLSSLELGDSALYFCASSDFPGIDTDTQYFGPGTRLTVL.

The V call is TRBV19, the J call TRBJ2-1, with 14 bases identical to TRBD2. V lost 8 bases and J lost 6; bases outside the gene matches: 15. The CDR3 runs 18 residues. Germline CDR1 and CDR2: LNHDA and SQIVND (reference sequence). Here the CDR3 DNA reads TGTGCCAGTCAGCCCTCCGGACTAGCGGGAGGCCGTCCCAATGAGCAGTTCTTC. Protein sequence: CASQPSGLAGGRPNEQFF.